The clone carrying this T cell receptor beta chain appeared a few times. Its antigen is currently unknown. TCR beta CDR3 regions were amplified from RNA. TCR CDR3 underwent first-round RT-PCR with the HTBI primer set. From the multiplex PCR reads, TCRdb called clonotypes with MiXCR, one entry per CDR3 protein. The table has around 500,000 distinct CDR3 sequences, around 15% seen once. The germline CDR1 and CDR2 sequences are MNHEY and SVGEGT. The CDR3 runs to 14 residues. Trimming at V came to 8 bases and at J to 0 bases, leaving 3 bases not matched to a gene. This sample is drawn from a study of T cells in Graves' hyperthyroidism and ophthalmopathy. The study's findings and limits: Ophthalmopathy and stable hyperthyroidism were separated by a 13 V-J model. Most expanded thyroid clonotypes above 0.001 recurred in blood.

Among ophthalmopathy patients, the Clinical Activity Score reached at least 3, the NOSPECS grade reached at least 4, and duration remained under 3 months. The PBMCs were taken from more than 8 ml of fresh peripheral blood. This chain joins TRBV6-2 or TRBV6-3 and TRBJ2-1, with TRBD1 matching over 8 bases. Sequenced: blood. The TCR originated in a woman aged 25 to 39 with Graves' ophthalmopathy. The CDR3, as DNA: TGTGCCAGCGAGGACAGGGACTCCTACAATGAGCAGTTCTTC. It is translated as CASEDRDSYNEQFF.